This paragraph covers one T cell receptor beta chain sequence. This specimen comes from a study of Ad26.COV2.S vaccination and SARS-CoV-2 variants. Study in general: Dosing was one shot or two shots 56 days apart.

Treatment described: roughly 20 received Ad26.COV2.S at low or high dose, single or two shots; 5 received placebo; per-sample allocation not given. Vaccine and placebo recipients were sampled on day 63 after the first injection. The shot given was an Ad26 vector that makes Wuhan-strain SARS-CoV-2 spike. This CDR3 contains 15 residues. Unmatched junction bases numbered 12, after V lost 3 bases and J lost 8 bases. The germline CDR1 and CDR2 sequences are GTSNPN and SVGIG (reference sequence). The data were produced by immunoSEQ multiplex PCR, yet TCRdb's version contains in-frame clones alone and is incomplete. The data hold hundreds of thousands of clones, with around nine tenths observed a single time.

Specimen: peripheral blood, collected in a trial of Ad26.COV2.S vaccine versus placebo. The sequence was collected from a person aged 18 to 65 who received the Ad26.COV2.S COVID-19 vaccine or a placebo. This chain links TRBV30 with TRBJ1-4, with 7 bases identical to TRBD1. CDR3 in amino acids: CAWSFIRDSKEKLFF. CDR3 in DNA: TGTGCCTGGAGCTTTATCCGGGACAGTAAAGAAAAACTGTTTTTT. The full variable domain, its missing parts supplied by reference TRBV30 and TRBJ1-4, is SQTIHQWPATLVQPVGSPLSLECTVEGTSNPNLYWYRQAAGRGLQLLFYSVGIGQISSEVPQNLSASRPQDRQFILSSKKLLLSDSGFYLCAWSFIRDSKEKLFFGSGTQLSVL.